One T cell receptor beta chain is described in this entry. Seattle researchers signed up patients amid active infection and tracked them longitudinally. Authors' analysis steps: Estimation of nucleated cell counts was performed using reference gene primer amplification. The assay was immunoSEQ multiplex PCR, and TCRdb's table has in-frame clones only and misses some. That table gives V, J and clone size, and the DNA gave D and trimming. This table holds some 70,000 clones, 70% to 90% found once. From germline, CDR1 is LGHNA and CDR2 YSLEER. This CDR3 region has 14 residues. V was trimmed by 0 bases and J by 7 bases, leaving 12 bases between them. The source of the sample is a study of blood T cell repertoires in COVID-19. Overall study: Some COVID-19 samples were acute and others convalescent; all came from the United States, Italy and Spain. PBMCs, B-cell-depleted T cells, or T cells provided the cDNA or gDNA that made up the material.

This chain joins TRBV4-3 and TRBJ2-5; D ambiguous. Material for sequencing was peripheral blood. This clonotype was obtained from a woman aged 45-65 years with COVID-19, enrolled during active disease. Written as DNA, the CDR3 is TGCGCCAGCAGCCAAGACTCGGAGATGGGGACCCAGTACTTC. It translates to CASSQDSEMGTQYF.